A selection of T cell receptor beta chains follows, all from one sample in a study of identifying expanded T cells in peripheral blood. Data came from immunoSEQ multiplex PCR; TCRdb stores just in-frame clones and leaves some out. The sample holds just over 90,000 clones, roughly 86% seen once. Sequencing input: blood. The receptors originated from a person aged 18 to 70 in good health. CDR3s include the opening cysteine and the closing phenylalanine or tryptophan. D genes are given only for firm matches. Only part of the rows carry a size: once, few, many, or a class if the clone is expanded.

clone_size d_call j_call v_call cdr3_aa cdr3_nt
- - TRBJ2-7 TRBV5-1 CASSFGYEQYF TGCGCCAGCAGCTTTGGCTACGAGCAGTACTTC
once - TRBJ2-1 TRBV4-1 CASSQRTPPYNEQFF TGCGCCAGCAGCCAACGAACCCCACCCTACAATGAGCAGTTCTTC
once - TRBJ1-1 TRBV14 CASSQPLGDTEAFF TGTGCCAGCAGCCAACCTCTGGGAGACACTGAAGCTTTCTTT
- - TRBJ1-6 TRBV7-2 CASTRAANNSPLHF TGTGCCAGCACTCGGGCTGCGAATAATTCACCCCTCCACTTT
- - TRBJ1-6 TRBV14 CASSQDRAGVGSPLHF TGTGCCAGCAGCCAAGATAGGGCAGGGGTGGGTTCACCCCTCCACTTT
- TRBD2 TRBJ2-4 TRBV7-2 CASSLGRLAGTLAKNIQYF TGTGCCAGCAGCTTAGGTAGACTAGCGGGCACACTAGCCAAAAACATTCAGTACTTC
- TRBD1 TRBJ2-3 TRBV6-4 CASSDDTGAGTDTQYF TGTGCCAGCAGTGACGATACAGGGGCCGGCACAGATACGCAGTATTTT
once TRBD1 TRBJ1-4 TRBV30 CACQTGAKDAGLFF TGTGCCTGCCAAACAGGGGCCAAGGACGCAGGACTGTTTTTT
- - TRBJ1-1 TRBV10-2 CASRGGHMNTEAFF TGCGCCAGCAGAGGAGGACATATGAACACTGAAGCTTTCTTT
once TRBD1 TRBJ2-7 TRBV20-1 CSAREDREQYF TGCAGTGCTAGAGAGGACAGGGAGCAGTACTTC
- TRBD1 TRBJ2-7 TRBV6-6 CASSYRTGGSSYEQYF TGTGCCAGCAGTTACCGGACAGGGGGGAGCTCCTACGAGCAGTACTTC
- - TRBJ2-7 TRBV6-1 CASRERTASYEQYF TGTGCCAGCAGGGAACGGACAGCCTCCTACGAGCAGTACTTC
- TRBD1 TRBJ2-7 TRBV7-8 CASRRTGTYEQYF TGTGCCAGCAGGAGGACAGGCACCTACGAGCAGTACTTC
- - TRBJ1-3 TRBV30 CAWRHGNTIYF TGTGCCTGGAGACATGGAAACACCATATATTTT
- TRBD1 TRBJ2-2 TRBV7-9 CASSPRGDRGQSGELFF TGTGCCAGCAGCCCACGAGGGGACAGGGGGCAATCCGGGGAGCTGTTTTTT
- TRBD2 TRBJ2-1 TRBV4-2 CASSQDWAGANEQFF TGTGCCAGCAGCCAAGATTGGGCGGGAGCTAATGAGCAGTTCTTC
once TRBD2 TRBJ2-3 TRBV4-1 CASSQERGLADDTQYF TGCGCCAGCAGCCAAGAGAGAGGACTAGCGGACGATACGCAGTATTTT
many - TRBJ2-4 TRBV29-1 CSVGYWGDNIQYF TGCAGCGTGGGCTACTGGGGCGATAACATTCAGTACTTC
- TRBD1 TRBJ1-2 TRBV7-8 CASSLTGGAYGYTF TGTGCCAGCAGCCTGACAGGGGGCGCCTATGGCTACACCTTC
- TRBD1 TRBJ2-1 TRBV7-9 CASSTNDRGPYNEQFF TGTGCCAGCAGCACGAACGACAGGGGACCTTACAATGAGCAGTTCTTC
- TRBD1 TRBJ2-2 TRBV9 CASSGQTGLTGELFF TGTGCCAGCAGCGGGCAGACAGGGTTGACCGGGGAGCTGTTTTTT
- - TRBJ2-2 TRBV13 CASSWLGGTVNTGELFF TGTGCCAGCAGTTGGCTAGGGGGGACAGTGAACACCGGGGAGCTGTTTTTT
- - TRBJ1-2 TRBV7-9 CASSLAAGPNYGYTF TGTGCCAGCAGCTTAGCGGCAGGTCCTAACTATGGCTACACCTTC
- TRBD1 TRBJ2-7 TRBV18 CASSPYRGYSEQYF TGTGCCAGCTCACCTTACAGGGGGTACTCCGAGCAGTACTTC
- TRBD2 TRBJ2-1 TRBV2 CASSVTSGTHGEQFF TGTGCCAGCAGTGTGACTAGCGGGACCCACGGTGAGCAGTTCTTC
- TRBD2 TRBJ2-7 TRBV7-2 CASSLGTSGRAGSYEQYF TGTGCCAGCAGCTTAGGGACTAGCGGGAGGGCCGGGTCCTACGAGCAGTACTTC
few - TRBJ2-1 TRBV2 CASSEGWDEQFF TGTGCCAGCAGTGAAGGGTGGGATGAGCAGTTCTTC
- TRBD1 TRBJ1-2 TRBV23-1 CAGYTQGASFLDGYTF TGCGCCGGGTACACACAGGGGGCTTCGTTTTTAGATGGCTACACCTTC
- - TRBJ1-1 TRBV30 CAWSASPLIF TGTGCCTGGAGTGCCAGCCCTTTAATCTTT
- TRBD1 TRBJ1-2 TRBV28 CASDLNQGGGYGYTF TGTGCCAGCGATTTAAACCAGGGGGGCGGCTATGGCTACACCTTC
- TRBD1 TRBJ2-1 TRBV7-9 CASSLVQGIEQFF TGTGCCAGCAGCTTGGTACAGGGGATTGAGCAGTTCTTC
- - TRBJ2-5 TRBV7-6 CASSFNRQETQYF TGTGCCAGCAGCTTCAACAGACAAGAGACCCAGTACTTC
- - TRBJ1-5 TRBV4-1 CASSQGGQPQHF TGCGCCAGCAGCCAGGGGGGACAGCCCCAGCATTTT
- - TRBJ2-5 TRBV7-3 CASSPGHKETQYF TGTGCCAGCAGCCCAGGCCACAAAGAGACCCAGTACTTC
- TRBD1 TRBJ2-6 TRBV28 CASSLSPPGQGGTGANVLTF TGTGCCAGCAGTTTATCTCCCCCGGGACAGGGAGGAACTGGGGCCAACGTCCTGACTTTC
- - TRBJ1-1 TRBV5-6 CASSRPQGGNTEAFF TGTGCCAGCAGCCGCCCCCAAGGAGGGAACACTGAAGCTTTCTTT
once - TRBJ1-5 TRBV28 CASSLGVSQPQHF TGTGCCAGCAGTTTGGGTGTCAGTCAGCCCCAGCATTTT
- - TRBJ1-1 TRBV21-1 CASSKWGGARPMNTEAFF TGTGCCAGCAGCAAATGGGGAGGTGCGAGGCCCATGAACACTGAAGCTTTCTTT
- - TRBJ2-1 TRBV6-4 CASSDSSNNEQFF TGTGCCAGCAGTGACTCGTCCAACAATGAGCAGTTCTTC
- - TRBJ2-3 TRBV6-4 CASSESQRSTDTQYF TGTGCCAGCAGTGAAAGCCAGCGGAGCACAGATACGCAGTATTTT
few TRBD2 TRBJ2-3 TRBV15 CATSRDRGGTDTQYF TGTGCCACCAGCAGGGATCGCGGGGGTACAGATACGCAGTATTTT
once - TRBJ1-1 TRBV6-5 CASRRPGHHGGEAFF TGTGCCAGCAGGCGCCCCGGACACCACGGGGGTGAAGCTTTCTTT
- - TRBJ2-7 TRBV7-2 CASRGIIGYEQYF TGTGCCAGCAGGGGGATCATTGGATACGAGCAGTACTTC
once TRBD1 TRBJ2-7 TRBV2 CAARDRGYEQYF TGTGCCGCCCGGGACAGGGGCTACGAGCAGTACTTC
- - TRBJ1-5 TRBV15 CATSSGGLGSGQPQHF TGTGCCACCAGCAGTGGGGGCCTGGGATCGGGGCAGCCCCAGCATTTT